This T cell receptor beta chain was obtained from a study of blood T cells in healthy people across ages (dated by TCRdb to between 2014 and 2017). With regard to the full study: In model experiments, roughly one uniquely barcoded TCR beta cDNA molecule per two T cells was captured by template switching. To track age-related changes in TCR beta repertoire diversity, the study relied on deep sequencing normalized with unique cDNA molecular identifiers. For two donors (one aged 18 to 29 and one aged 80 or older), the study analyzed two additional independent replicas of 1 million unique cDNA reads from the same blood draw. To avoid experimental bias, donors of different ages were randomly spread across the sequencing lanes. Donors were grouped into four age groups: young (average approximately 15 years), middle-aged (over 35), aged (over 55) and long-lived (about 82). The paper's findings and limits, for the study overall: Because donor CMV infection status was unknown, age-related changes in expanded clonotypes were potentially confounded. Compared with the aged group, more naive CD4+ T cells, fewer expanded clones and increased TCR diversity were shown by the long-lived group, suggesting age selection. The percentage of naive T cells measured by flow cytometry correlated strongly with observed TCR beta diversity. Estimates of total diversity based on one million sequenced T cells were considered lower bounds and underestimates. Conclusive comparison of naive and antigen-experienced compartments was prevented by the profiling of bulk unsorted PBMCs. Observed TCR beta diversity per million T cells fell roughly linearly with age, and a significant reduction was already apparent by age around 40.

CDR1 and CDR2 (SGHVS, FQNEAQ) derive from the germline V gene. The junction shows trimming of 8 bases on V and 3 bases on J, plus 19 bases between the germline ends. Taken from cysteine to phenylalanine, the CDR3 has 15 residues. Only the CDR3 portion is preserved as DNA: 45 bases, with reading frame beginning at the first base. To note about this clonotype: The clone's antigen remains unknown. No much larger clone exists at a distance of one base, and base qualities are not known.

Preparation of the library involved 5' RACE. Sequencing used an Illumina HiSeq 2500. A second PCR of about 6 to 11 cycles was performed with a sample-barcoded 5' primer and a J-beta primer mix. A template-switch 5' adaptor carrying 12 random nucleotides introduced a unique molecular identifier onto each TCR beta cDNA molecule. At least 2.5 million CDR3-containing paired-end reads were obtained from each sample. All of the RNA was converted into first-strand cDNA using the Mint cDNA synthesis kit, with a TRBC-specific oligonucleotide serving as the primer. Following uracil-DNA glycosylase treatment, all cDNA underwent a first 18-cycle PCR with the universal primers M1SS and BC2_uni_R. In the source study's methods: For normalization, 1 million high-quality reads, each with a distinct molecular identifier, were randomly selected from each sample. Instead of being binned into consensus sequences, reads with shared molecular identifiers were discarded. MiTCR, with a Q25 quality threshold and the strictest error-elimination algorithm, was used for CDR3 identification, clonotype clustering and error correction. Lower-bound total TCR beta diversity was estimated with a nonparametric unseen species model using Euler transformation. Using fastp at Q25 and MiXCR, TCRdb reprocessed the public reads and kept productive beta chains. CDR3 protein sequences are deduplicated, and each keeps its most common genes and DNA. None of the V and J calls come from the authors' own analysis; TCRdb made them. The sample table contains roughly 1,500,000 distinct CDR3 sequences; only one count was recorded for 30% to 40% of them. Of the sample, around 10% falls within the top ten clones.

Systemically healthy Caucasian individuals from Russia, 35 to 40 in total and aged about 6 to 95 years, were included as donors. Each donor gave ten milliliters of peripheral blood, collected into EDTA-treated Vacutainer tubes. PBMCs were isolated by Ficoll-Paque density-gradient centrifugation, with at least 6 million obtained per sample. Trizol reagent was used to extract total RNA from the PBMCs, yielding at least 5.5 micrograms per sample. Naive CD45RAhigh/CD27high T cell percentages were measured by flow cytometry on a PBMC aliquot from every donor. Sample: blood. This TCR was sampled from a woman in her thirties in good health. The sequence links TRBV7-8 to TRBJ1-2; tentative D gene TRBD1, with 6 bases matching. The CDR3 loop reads CASGSGTSYYYGYTF. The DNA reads TGTGCCAGCGGGTCCGGGACAAGCTACTACTATGGCTACACCTTC.